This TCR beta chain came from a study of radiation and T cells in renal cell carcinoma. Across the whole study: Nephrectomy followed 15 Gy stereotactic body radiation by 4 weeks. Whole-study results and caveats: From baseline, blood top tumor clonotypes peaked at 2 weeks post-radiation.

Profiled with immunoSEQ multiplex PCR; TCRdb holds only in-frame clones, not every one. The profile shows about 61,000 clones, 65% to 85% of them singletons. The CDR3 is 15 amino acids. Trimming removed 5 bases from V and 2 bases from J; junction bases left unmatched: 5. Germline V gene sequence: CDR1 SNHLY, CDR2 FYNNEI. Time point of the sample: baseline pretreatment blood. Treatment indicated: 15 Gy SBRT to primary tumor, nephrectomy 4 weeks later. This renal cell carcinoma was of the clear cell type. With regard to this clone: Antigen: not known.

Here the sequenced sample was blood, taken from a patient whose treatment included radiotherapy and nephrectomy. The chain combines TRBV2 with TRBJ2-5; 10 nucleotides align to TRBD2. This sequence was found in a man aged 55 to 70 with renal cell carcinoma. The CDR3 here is CASSLVAGGQETQYF. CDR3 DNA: TGTGCCAGCAGTTTGGTAGCGGGAGGACAAGAGACCCAGTACTTC.